This paragraph covers one TCR beta chain sequence. The junction and the germline gene differ at one end; a read error may be behind it. Ranging in age from about 6 to 95, the donors were healthy Caucasian individuals from Russia. Peripheral blood, approximately 10 milliliters per donor, was collected. Then a second PCR, running about 6 to 11 cycles, was carried out with a sample-barcoded 5' primer and a J-beta primer mix. Every cDNA molecule carried a tag from a template-switch adaptor bearing 12 random nucleotides. TCRdb reprocessed the 5' RACE reads with MiXCR, giving one entry per CDR3 protein. The repertoire has 1.5 million to 2 million distinct CDR3 sequences, 28% of them found once; the top ten carry 6.5% to 8.5%. This record comes from a study of blood T cells in healthy people across ages. The sequenced material came from blood. This TCR came from a woman aged 30 to 39 in good health.

CDR3 nucleotide sequence: TGTGCCGGCAGCCTTTCAGGGGGCCACAGCCCCTACGAGCAGTACTTC. Protein: CAGSLSGGHSPYEQYF. The chain couples TRBV3-1 to TRBJ2-4, with 8 bases lining up with TRBD1. The DNA end favors TRBJ2-7, so the J call may be wrong. The CDR3 runs to 16 residues. Germline V lookup: CDR1 LGHDT, CDR2 YNNKEL (reference sequence).